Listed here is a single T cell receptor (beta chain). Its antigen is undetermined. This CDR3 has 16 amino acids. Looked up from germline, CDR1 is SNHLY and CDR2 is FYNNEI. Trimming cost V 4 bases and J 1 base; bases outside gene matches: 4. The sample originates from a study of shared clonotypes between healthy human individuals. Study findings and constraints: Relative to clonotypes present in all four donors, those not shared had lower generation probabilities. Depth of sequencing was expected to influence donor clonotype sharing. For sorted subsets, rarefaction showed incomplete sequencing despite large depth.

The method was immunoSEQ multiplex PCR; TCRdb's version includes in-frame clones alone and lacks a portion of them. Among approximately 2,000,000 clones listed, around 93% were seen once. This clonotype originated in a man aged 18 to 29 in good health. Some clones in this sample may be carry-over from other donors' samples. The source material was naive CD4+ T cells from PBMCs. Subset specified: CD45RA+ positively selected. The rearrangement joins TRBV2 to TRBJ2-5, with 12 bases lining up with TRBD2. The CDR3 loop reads CASSGGLAGPQETQYF. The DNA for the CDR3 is TGTGCCAGCAGTGGAGGACTAGCGGGACCCCAAGAGACCCAGTACTTC.